This entry describes one TCR beta chain. It has no known antigen specificity. No quality values exist for individual bases; no much larger clone is one base distant. This record belongs to a study of cytomegalovirus exposure and HLA in healthy donors (dated by TCRdb to about 2017). For the wider study: An earlier analysis of more than 550 of the donors reported around 280 Gb of sequence data and 117 million unique TCR beta sequences obtained from some 170 million T cells. An early release that covered fewer than 750 HLA-typed donors contained approximately 290 gigabases of sequencing data and 75 million to 100 million unique TCR sequences. Of the 350 to 450 genotyped donors, over 70% fell in the genetic ancestry cluster associated with self-reported Caucasian donors. The aim of the study was to test whether cataloging public T cell receptors could identify signatures of past pathogen exposure. The study used immunosequencing to profile the T cell repertoires of around 600 subjects and linked those repertoires to cytomegalovirus serostatus. A separate validation cohort of over 95 different subjects was used in addition to the approximately 700-subject first cohort. To predict cytomegalovirus infection status, the study brought together high-throughput TCR immunosequencing, statistical association of individual TCRs with disease status, and machine learning. To study patterns of TCR occurrence, a later analysis re-analyzed previously published TCR beta repertoires from 550 to 800 donors and added high-resolution HLA genotyping. In the later analysis, no new phenotypic data were used to find candidate immune exposures; instead, reliance was placed on TCR beta sequences and their occurrence across donors. An earlier analysis of about 600 of the donors used high-throughput TCR beta sequencing to judge whether each TCR beta V gene segment behaved as functional or pseudogenic. Donor age, sex, ethnicity and CMV serostatus were compiled together with the repertoire data. A later genetic analysis used genome-wide SNP genotypes for about 55% of the 666 donors, treating that subset as a discovery cohort. Every discovery cohort repertoire had been produced on one sequencing platform. HLA typing covered class I and class II loci at four-digit resolution. The number of donors typed differed by locus, with 629-630 for A, B, C, DRB1 and DQB1, around 520 for DQA1, 600 to 610 for DPA1, and some 450 for DPB1. Several DR-DQ haplotypes were treated as single units for association and clustering because of strong linkage in the cohort. Across about 370 genotyped donors of the cohort, an average of 235,054 unique TCR beta nucleotide sequences per donor were sequenced, and roughly 20% of those sequences were non-productive. Here is what the overall study found, with its caveats: V-gene and J-gene trimming of TCR beta chains was associated with a missense DCLRE1C variant in a later genetic analysis, and the association was replicated in an independent cohort. In vitro tests confirmed that a few of the cytomegalovirus-associated TCR beta chains recognize cytomegalovirus antigens. In this cohort, only TCR beta chains were sequenced, and detectable features were limited by the absence of alpha or paired-chain data. In an earlier analysis of approximately 590 of the donors, most TCR beta V segments appeared in productive rearrangements about 90% or about 30% of the time, broadly matching IMGT annotations. Sequencing depth was assumed to be roughly uniform across donors in the presence/absence analyses, though that assumption may not hold. Some IMGT-functional V segments, including TRBV6-2 and TRBV6-3, could not be distinguished by the 87-base-pair reads and were therefore excluded. At a false discovery rate of 0.05, a later analysis linked 16,951 TCR beta sequences to specific HLA alleles. The earlier analysis of fewer than 750 of the donors excluded roughly 17 rarely observed V segments, including chromosome 9 orphons, because counts were too low. CMV serostatus was the only immune exposure information available for the cohort. When HLA alleles, especially DR and DQ, strongly co-occurred, TCR associations were difficult to assign to individual alleles. In a later analysis, HLA-associated TCR beta chains showed more clonal expansion and lower generation probabilities than non-associated chains that were equally common. In a later genetic analysis, fewer N-insertions in productive TCRs were reported among donors in an Asian-associated ancestry cluster than the roughly 640-donor mean. The study listed 150 to 200 TCR beta chains as associated with cytomegalovirus. Because HLA typing was unavailable for some donors at each locus, only the typed subset was used in association tests. According to the authors, the approach could potentially be generalized to other disease states and immunological phenotypes. According to a later analysis, TCR association rates differed among HLA loci, with DRB1 alleles showing the most associated TCRs and HLA-C alleles showing the fewest. The classifier was reported to diagnose cytomegalovirus status with high specificity and sensitivity in both the original cohort and the validation cohort. A further reported finding was that TCR beta sequences accurately predicted the HLA-A and HLA-B alleles for most subjects in the first cohort. Correlated functional status among segregating V segments might reflect linkage disequilibrium, but an unknown experimental factor could not be ruled out. Most CMV-associated TCR beta chains appeared to be HLA-restricted in a later analysis, and the HLA associations seemed to be driven largely by CMV exposure. While some public TCRs were present in many individuals, most TCR sequences turned up only very rarely across donors. A cluster of highly shared sequence variants was judged likely to be a technical artifact of the sequencing pipeline. Several of the top co-occurrence clusters appeared to be linked to parvovirus B19, influenza, CMV and Epstein-Barr virus, according to a later analysis.

Library construction relied on the immunoSEQ multiplex PCR assay. For the multiplex PCR, a mixture combining 60 forward primers for TCR Vbeta segments and 13 reverse primers for TCR Jbeta segments was used. The CDR3 region of rearranged TCR beta genes was amplified from genomic DNA with a multiplex PCR assay. The amplified TCR beta libraries were sequenced on the Illumina HiSeq System as 87-base-pair reads. As for the authors' bioinformatics: In a later analysis, some 80 million unique TCR beta chains were counted across the 666 repertoires, and around 11 million of these chains were shared by at least two donors. Raw reads were error-corrected and collapsed into unique sequences by a nearest-neighbor algorithm in which closely related sequences were merged to remove PCR and sequencing errors. V, D and J gene segments were assigned by aligning CDR3 sequences to IMGT reference sequences. Each retained sequence needed at least a six-nucleotide match to both a V gene segment and a J gene segment. A rearrangement was called productive if the CDR3 had no stop codons and remained in frame with V and J, and every other rearrangement was called non-productive. Following IMGT convention, CDR3 was defined as the stretch from the second conserved V-encoded cysteine up to the conserved J-encoded phenylalanine. The earlier analysis of about 570 of the donors excluded any sequence lacking an unambiguous match to a single V gene segment. An earlier analysis of 450 to 650 of the donors called V segments functional above 56.7% productive rearrangements and segregating when the between-donor standard deviation exceeded 5%. A statistical classification framework was built for diagnosing cytomegalovirus status from the catalog of TCR beta chain sequences. In a later analysis, V and J genes were assigned by comparing TCR nucleotide sequences against IMGT/GENE-DB human TR gene sequences. The TCRdist pipeline was used in a later analysis to assign CDR3 sequences and most-parsimonious VDJ recombination scenarios. In a later analysis, every TCR beta chain was defined by the combination of its CDR3 amino acid sequence and its V-gene family, and reads without a unique V-gene family were dropped. A later analysis removed 450 to 600 highly shared, low-generation-probability nucleotide sequences to deal with suspected cross-contamination and a sequencing artifact. In a later analysis, a clonal expansion index was calculated for each public chain from normalized within-repertoire ranks of inferred template counts. In a later analysis, generation probabilities were computed using a VDJ recombination model fitted to out-of-frame rearrangements, and the results were checked against IGoR. Hypergeometric tests were used in a later analysis to score TCR-TCR, TCR-HLA and TCR-CMV co-occurrence, with a repertoire-size bias correction applied to the TCR pairs. A later analysis estimated false discovery rates by permuting HLA or CMV assignments 20 times. In a later analysis, co-occurring TCRs were grouped using DBSCAN, with TCRdist sequence similarity added in when clustering inside HLA-allele-positive subsets. Co-occurrence clustering excluded repertoires with fewer than 30,000 or more than 120,000 public chains, plus five with anomalous nucleotide sharing. In its TCRdb copy, this immuneACCESS table keeps in-frame sequences only and misses some clones. Where compared with another copy, unresolved V genes explain less than half of these, and the others have no known cause. That table supplies the V and J calls and clone size; D and trimming were determined from the DNA. This sample comprises around 130,000 clones, 60% to 80% of them detected only once. The ten top clones hold under 3% of the sample.

The cohort comprised 670 or so healthy bone marrow donors. Cohort members were all nominally healthy when sampled, although unrecorded immune exposures were likely present. The donor was CMV seropositive and belonged to the group of 250 to 300 seropositive cohort members. Every donor gave a peripheral blood sample, and the peripheral blood mononuclear cells from that sample were used for TCR beta sequencing. The Qiagen DNeasy Blood Extraction Kit was used to extract genomic DNA from the blood cell samples. V and J are trimmed by 2 bases and 8 bases, and the gene matches miss 3 bases of the junction. Measured from the cysteine to the phenylalanine, the CDR3 is 12 residues long. Just the 36-base CDR3 DNA is kept, in frame starting at base 1. According to the germline V gene, CDR1 reads SGHRS and CDR2 reads YFSETQ.

This clonotype was obtained from a woman aged 55-70 years in good health and CMV-seropositive. Sample: PBMCs. Here the chain combines TRBV5-1 and TRBJ1-2; TRBD1 aligns with 7 central bases. This receptor has the CDR3 CASSLDRVGYTF. In nucleotide form, the sequence is TGCGCCAGCAGCTTAGACAGGGTCGGCTACACCTTC.